This section outlines one TCR beta chain sequence together with its context. Its target is unknown. The sample belongs to a study of T-cell memory formation after mild COVID-19. Study observations and caveats: Researchers could not confirm that second-wave clones peaking on day 37 targeted SARS-CoV-2. Contracting clones, day 15 to 85, had balanced CD4/CD8, and later expanders favored CD4+.

Germline V gene data show CDR1 as SGHTS and CDR2 as YDEGEE. The length of the CDR3 is 16 residues. V gave up 4 bases and J gave up 5 bases; unmatched junction bases: 12. A single record per CDR3 protein comes from TCRdb applying MiXCR to the 5' RACE reads. Here the sample spans roughly 190,000 distinct CDR3 sequences, roughly a tenth being singletons. V is TRBV5-8 and J is TRBJ2-5; 9 positions match TRBD1. Sequencing input: PBMCs or a T cell subset sorted from them (not recorded which). The receptor was derived from a man aged 18 to 29 who had mild COVID-19 (a few samples of this study predate the infection). Cell type and time point are not known. The CDR3 sequence: CASSLDRGASLETQYF. CDR3 nucleotides: TGTGCCAGCAGCCTGGACAGGGGTGCCAGTTTGGAGACCCAGTACTTC.